The next 17 T cell receptor beta chains were all read from a single sample in a study of tumor and adjacent non-tumor tissue in lung cancer. RNA was extracted from bulk tissue without any cell sorting. A modified ARM-PCR protocol with three rounds of nested PCR amplified TCRbeta. TCRdb processed the multiplex PCR reads anew with MiXCR; each CDR3 protein has one entry. This repertoire shows approximately 150,000 distinct CDR3 sequences, around 66% found once; its top ten account for about 18%. The sample was lung tumor tissue. All receptors derive from a man aged 60 to 69 with small cell lung cancer.

The rearrangement links TRBV25-1 to TRBJ2-7; D is undetermined. Germline assignment: CDR1 MGHDK and CDR2 SYGVNS. The CDR3 is made up of 11 amino acids. Trimming shortened V by 4 bases and J by 4 bases, and 5 bases separated the two germline ends. CDR3 sequence: CASSVHYEQYF. CDR3 sequence (DNA): TGTGCCAGCAGTGTACATTACGAGCAGTACTTC.

The chain combines TRBV11-2 with TRBJ2-3, with D hard to call. Germline V gene data show CDR1 as SGHAT and CDR2 as FQNNGV. CDR3 length: 12 residues. The V gene lost 8 bases and the J gene lost 6 bases, with 12 bases spanning the gap. The CDR3 protein is CASGPKVDTQYF. The CDR3 nucleotides read TGTGCCAGCGGCCCTAAGGTGGATACGCAGTATTTT.

This clonotype was counted between two and nine times. The junction and the germline gene differ at one end; a read error may be behind it. This chain links TRBV6-1 with TRBJ2-7, with 11 bases that match TRBD1. Germline V lookup: CDR1 MNHNS, CDR2 SASEGT. The CDR3 contains 17 residues. The CDR3 nucleotides are TGTGCCAGCAGTAGGTGGGTGGGACAGGGGGGCTCCTACGAGGAGTACTTC. Its translation: CASSRWVGQGGSYEEYF.

Concerning this clonotype itself: One end of the junction varies from germline; a read error may be responsible. The chain combines TRBV5-5 with TRBJ2-3; no definite D call. Germline V gene sequence: CDR1 SGHKS, CDR2 YYEKEE (reference sequence). The CDR3 runs to 17 residues. The DNA for the CDR3 is TGTACCAGCAGCTTTCTGATCCAAACTCTCAGCACAGATACACAGTATTTT. It yields the protein CTSSFLIQTLSTDTQYF.

The CDR3 DNA sequence: TGTGCCAGCAGTTTACCTCAGACCTCTGGGGCCAACGTCCTGACTTTC. It specifies CASSLPQTSGANVLTF. The J gene is TRBJ2-6, the V gene TRBV12-3 or TRBV12-4; the D is unclear. This CDR3 has 16 amino acids. The V end lost 2 bases, the J end lost 0 bases, and 8 bases lay between the germline ends.

The genes are TRBV6-1 and TRBJ1-1; D possibly corresponds to TRBD1 (6 bases). Trimming took 6 bases from V and 5 from J, leaving 19 bases between them. Germline V gives CDR1 MNHNS, CDR2 SASEGT. CDR3 length: 15 residues. Here the CDR3 DNA reads TGTGCCAGCAGATACAGGGAGAGCGAAGAGACTGAAGCTTTCTTT. This codes for CASRYRESEETEAFF.

Concerning this clonotype itself: A junction boundary mismatches the germline segment, possibly from a read error. The J gene is TRBJ2-3, the V gene TRBV20-1; D call uncertain. Germline V gene lookup returns CDR1 DFQATT and CDR2 SNEGSKA (reference sequence). The CDR3 extends over 14 amino acids. The CDR3 coding sequence is TGTAGTGCTAGAGATCTGGCCAGATCTGATAGGCAATATTTT. Its translation is CSARDLARSDRQYF.

Concerning this clonotype itself: The conserved final phenylalanine or tryptophan is absent from the CDR3, which likely points to a read error. The V call is TRBV12-5, the J call TRBJ1-1; D gene ambiguous. Trimming took off 0 bases at V and 11 bases at J, with 16 bases between the two ends. In germline, CDR1 is LGHNT, CDR2 FRNRAP. The CDR3 has 14 residues. The CDR3 region has the DNA TGTGCTAGTGGTTTGGTACTAAGTGGGGTTGATGCTTTCTCT. Translating it yields CASGLVLSGVDAFS.

About this clonotype itself: A much larger clonotype is one base distant, so this may be a read error. The V and J genes are TRBV6-5 and TRBJ2-3; D uncertain. The CDR3 runs 14 residues. V lost 6 bases to trimming and J lost 2 bases, with 12 bases between them. Germline V gene lookup returns CDR1 MNHEY and CDR2 SVGAGI. Here the CDR3 DNA reads TGTGCCAGCAGAGCCGGTAGATTCACAGATACGCAGTATTTT. Its protein product is CASRAGRFTDTQYF.

The chain is built from TRBV12-3 or TRBV12-4 and TRBJ2-5, with D maybe TRBD2 (6 bases). This CDR3 is built from 19 residues. V was shortened by 1 base and J by 2 bases, with 23 bases between the two germline ends. CDR3 region: CASSLEVRRAEGDQETQYF. The CDR3 nucleotides are TGTGCCAGCAGTTTAGAGGTCCGGAGGGCAGAGGGCGATCAAGAGACCCAGTACTTC.

Concerning this clonotype: Possible read error: a much larger clone is one base away. This chain links TRBV4-1 with TRBJ2-2; 9 nucleotides match TRBD2. Germline CDR1 reads MGHRA; CDR2 reads YSYEKL. The length of the CDR3 is 15 residues. Here the CDR3 reads CANSQESGRNGELFF. The DNA of the CDR3 is TGCGCCAACAGCCAAGAAAGCGGGAGGAACGGGGAGCTGTTTTTT.

For this clonotype: One junction end disagrees with the germline gene, perhaps due to a read error. This chain links TRBV29-1 with TRBJ1-2; D possibly corresponds to TRBD1 (6 bases). The germline V gene encodes CDR1 SQVTM and CDR2 ANQGSEA. The CDR3 has 12 amino acids. CDR3 region: CSVERGHYGCTF. For the CDR3, the DNA is TGCAGCGTTGAAAGGGGACACTATGGCTGCACCTTC.

This clonotype was observed many times. The gene calls are TRBV11-3 and TRBJ2-5; TRBD1 matches at 9 bases. The germline gives CDR1 SGHNT, CDR2 YENEEA. Trimming removed 3 bases from V and 4 bases from J; junction bases left unmatched: 6. This CDR3 spans 15 amino acids. The CDR3 spells CASSLRTGGVETQYF. CDR3 nucleotides: TGTGCCAGCAGCTTGCGTACAGGGGGCGTAGAGACCCAGTACTTC.

A word on this clonotype: Just one base apart from a much larger clone, this may be a read error. This chain uses TRBV12-3 or TRBV12-4 with TRBJ1-2; D unresolved. Trimming took off 4 bases at V and 8 bases at J, with 17 bases between the two ends. This CDR3 contains 14 residues. CDR3 DNA: TGTGCCAGCAGTTCCCGCGGCAGCTTCGGGGGCTACACCTTC. It is translated as CASSSRGSFGGYTF.

Regarding this clonotype: Since a much larger clone is just one base distant, this may be a read error. This chain links TRBV6-5 with TRBJ2-2, with D unclear. V lost 4 bases and J lost 1, with 7 bases in between. Germline CDR1 is MNHEY and CDR2 is SVGAGI. This CDR3 region has 14 residues. The DNA for the CDR3 is TGTGCCAGCAGTTGCTCAGAGAACACCGGGGAGCTGTTTTTT. Its protein is CASSCSENTGELFF.

Regarding this clonotype: The junction shows a germline mismatch at one end, possibly a read error. The V and J genes are TRBV5-1 and TRBJ2-7; 11 bases align to TRBD2. The length of the CDR3 is 18 residues. Germline lookup yields CDR1 SGHRS and CDR2 YFSETQ. In DNA form, the CDR3 reads TGCGCCAGCAGCTTGGCGGCTAGCGGGAGGACCAACATCTACGACCAGTACTTC. Protein sequence: CASSLAASGRTNIYDQYF. The full variable domain, in which reference TRBV5-1 and TRBJ2-7 provide the parts outside the CDR3, is KAGVTQTPRYLIKTRGQQVTLSCSPISGHRSVSWYQQTPGQGLQFLFEYFSETQRNKGNFPGRFSGRQFSNSRSEMNVSTLELGDSALYLCASSLAASGRTNIYDQYFGPGTRLTVT.

Points on this clonotype: The CDR3 does not end in the conserved phenylalanine or tryptophan, so this is likely a read error. This chain links TRBV20-1 with TRBJ2-2; 8 nucleotides match TRBD2. The J segment lost 1 base and the V segment lost 6 bases, leaving 10 bases of the junction unmatched. The CDR3 sequence is 16 residues long. Germline loops: CDR1 DFQATT, CDR2 SNEGSKA (reference sequence). This CDR3 reads CSARTSWSGNTGELFS. CDR3 in DNA: TGCAGTGCAAGGACTAGCTGGAGCGGGAACACCGGGGAGCTGTTTTCT.